Each of the 25 T cell receptor beta chains below was sequenced from the same sample in a study of T cell responses to AZD1222 COVID-19 vaccine. Clones were read by immunoSEQ multiplex PCR, and TCRdb kept only the in-frame ones, dropping some. The sample consists of 69,000 or so clones, around 90% of them appearing once. This material consisted of peripheral blood, taken 28 days after the second AZD1222 dose. The origin of the receptors is an adult who received the AZD1222 COVID-19 vaccine.

As concerns this clone: The same CDR3 also results from other DNA sequences found in this sample. The chain has TRBV5-4 and TRBJ2-3; D might be TRBD1 (6 bases). V shed 5 bases and J shed 2 bases, with 15 bases lying between them. This CDR3 comprises 15 residues. Germline assignment: CDR1 SGHNT and CDR2 YYREEE (reference sequence). This CDR3 is CASSRDQGSTDTQYF. The CDR3 DNA sequence: TGTGCCAGCAGTCGCGACCAGGGGTCCACAGATACGCAGTATTTT.

The rearrangement joins TRBV7-2 to TRBJ2-4, with 8 bases fitting TRBD2. V shed 2 bases, J shed 2 bases, and the junction held 5 bases outside the gene matches. Germline CDR1 is SGHTA and CDR2 is FQGNSA. The CDR3 consists of 16 residues. The CDR3 here is CASSLRGSGTKNIQYF. The CDR3 DNA sequence: TGTGCCAGCAGCTTAAGGGGTAGCGGGACCAAAAACATTCAGTACTTC.

The chain employs TRBV19 and TRBJ1-5, with 7 bases matching TRBD1. CDR1 and CDR2 (germline): LNHDA, SQIVND (reference sequence). V was pared by 1 base and J by 6 bases, with 3 bases of the junction left unmatched. This CDR3 has 14 amino acids. The CDR3 region has the DNA TGTGCCAGTAGTATAGGGGCAGGGGGTCAGCCCCAGCATTTT. Amino acids: CASSIGAGGQPQHF.

This chain connects TRBV7-3 to TRBJ2-2; the match to TRBD1 covers 7 bases. The V gene end was trimmed by 1 base and the J gene end by 7 bases; junction bases not matched to a gene: 6. This CDR3 is 15 amino acids long. Germline assignment: CDR1 SGHTA and CDR2 FQGTGA. The DNA for the CDR3 is TGTGCCAGCAGCTTAAATAGCCAGGGGGTCGGGGAGCTGTTTTTT. As protein: CASSLNSQGVGELFF.

V usage is TRBV18 and J usage is TRBJ1-1; TRBD1 might be the D (6 bases). Germline values: CDR1 KGHSH, CDR2 LQKENI. V lost 4 bases to trimming and J lost 2 bases, with 14 bases between them. This CDR3 has 15 amino acids. The CDR3 spells CASSLADRPNTEAFF. DNA for the CDR3: TGTGCCAGCTCACTGGCCGACAGGCCCAACACTGAAGCTTTCTTT.

J is TRBJ1-1 and V is TRBV18, with 7 bases lining up with TRBD1. This CDR3 contains 14 residues. Trimming cost V 3 bases and J 6 bases; bases outside gene matches: 7. Per the germline V gene, CDR1 is KGHSH and CDR2 is LQKENI. The CDR3 loop reads CASSPGAGTAEAFF. CDR3 nucleotide sequence: TGTGCCAGCTCACCGGGGGCGGGGACAGCTGAAGCTTTCTTT.

This chain joins TRBV7-2 and TRBJ2-5; possibly TRBD2 for D (5 bases). CDR1 and CDR2 from the germline V gene are SGHTA and FQGNSA. The germline V and J ends were trimmed by 1 base and 2 bases, with 11 bases remaining between them. There are 15 residues in the CDR3. For the CDR3, the DNA is TGTGCCAGCAGCTTAGTTGCGGGCCTACAAGAGACCCAGTACTTC. Translated: CASSLVAGLQETQYF.

This chain connects TRBV18 to TRBJ1-2; D perhaps matches TRBD1 (5 bases). V lost 2 bases and J 5 bases, leaving 21 bases between the germline ends. CDR1 and CDR2 (germline): KGHSH, LQKENI. The CDR3 length is 17 residues. Here the CDR3 DNA reads TGTGCCAGCTCACCATCTCGGGACCTCCAACCGGTTTATGGCTACACCTTC. Translating gives CASSPSRDLQPVYGYTF.

This clone was detected once. The chain links TRBV2 to TRBJ1-5; D gene ambiguous. Per the germline V gene, CDR1 is SNHLY and CDR2 is FYNNEI. V dropped 3 bases and J dropped 0 bases, with 15 bases sitting between them. This CDR3 has 17 residues. CDR3 coding DNA: TGTGCCAGCAGTGACGGAGGGATCCCCTATAGCAATCAGCCCCAGCATTTT. Translation gives CASSDGGIPYSNQPQHF.

The chain carries TRBV30 and TRBJ1-1, with TRBD1 matching over 8 bases. Trimming at V came to 2 bases and at J to 9 bases, leaving 5 bases not matched to a gene. The length of the CDR3 is 12 residues. Germline CDR1 reads GTSNPN; CDR2 reads SVGIG (reference sequence). The CDR3 coding sequence is TGTGCCTGGAGTCCACAGGGGGAACAAGCTTTCTTT. It encodes CAWSPQGEQAFF.

This clone came up once. CDR3 loop: CASSQDWQEGEKLFF. The DNA of the CDR3 is TGCGCCAGCAGCCAAGATTGGCAGGAGGGGGAAAAACTGTTTTTT. This chain connects TRBV4-1 to TRBJ1-4; D may be TRBD1 (5 bases). Trimming cost V 0 bases and J 8 bases, with 13 bases left between them. Per the germline V gene, CDR1 is MGHRA and CDR2 is YSYEKL. The CDR3 is made up of 15 amino acids.

This clone turned up a few times. This chain joins TRBV19 and TRBJ1-2; maybe TRBD1 (5 bases). Germline assignment: CDR1 LNHDA and CDR2 SQIVND (reference sequence). V shed 4 bases and J shed 6 bases, with 15 bases lying between them. The CDR3 consists of 14 residues. The CDR3 DNA follows: TGTGCCAGTAGTACCCCAGGGTTGGAAGATGGCTACACCTTC. This sequence encodes CASSTPGLEDGYTF.

This chain connects TRBV18 to TRBJ1-6; D is unclear. Germline V lookup: CDR1 KGHSH, CDR2 LQKENI. This CDR3 is 15 amino acids long. V was shortened by 0 bases and J by 6 bases, with 9 bases between the two germline ends. CDR3 sequence (DNA): TGTGCCAGCTCACCACCGCCCGGCGGTAATTCACCCCTCCACTTT. This codes for CASSPPPGGNSPLHF.

The chain carries TRBV3-1 (or the pseudogene TRBV3-2) and TRBJ2-1; tentatively, D is TRBD2 (5 bases). V gave up 5 bases and J gave up 7 bases, with 12 bases separating them. The CDR3 is 13 residues long. In germline, CDR1 is LGHDT, CDR2 YNNKEL (reference sequence). The CDR3 reads CASSSAGKNEQFF. The CDR3 nucleotides are TGTGCCAGCAGCTCGGCGGGCAAGAATGAGCAGTTCTTC.

The rearrangement links TRBV4-1 to TRBJ1-2, with D unresolved. Germline V gives CDR1 MGHRA, CDR2 YSYEKL. The CDR3 extends over 15 amino acids. The ends were cut back, 0 bases at V and 4 bases at J, with 12 bases in the middle. The CDR3 spells CASSQETGLVYGYTF. The CDR3 nucleotides are TGCGCCAGCAGCCAAGAGACGGGTTTGGTCTATGGCTACACCTTC.

This rearrangement joins TRBV12-5 to TRBJ1-1, with a tentative D call TRBD1 (5 bases). This CDR3 comprises 18 residues. Germline V gene data show CDR1 as LGHNT and CDR2 as FRNRAP. V gave up 0 bases and J gave up 2 bases, with 19 bases separating them. The CDR3 nucleotides are TGTGCTAGTGGTTTGGTACTGGGGGTCCAGGGAGGAAACACTGAAGCTTTCTTT. This translates into CASGLVLGVQGGNTEAFF.

J is TRBJ1-2 and V is TRBV6-5; possibly TRBD1 for D (5 bases). Trimming stripped 5 bases from V and 8 bases from J, with 15 bases between. Germline lookup yields CDR1 MNHEY and CDR2 SVGAGI. This CDR3 comprises 13 residues. CDR3 sequence: CASSRGSGDGYTF. The CDR3 DNA sequence: TGTGCCAGCAGTAGAGGGAGTGGGGACGGCTACACCTTC.

The rearrangement uses TRBV5-6 and TRBJ1-1, with 9 positions matching TRBD1. This CDR3 spans 19 amino acids. With V trimmed by 4 bases and J by 3 bases, 19 bases remained unmatched. Germline V CDR1 and CDR2: SGHDT, YYEEEE. The CDR3 here is CASSPGTGTIRRGDTEAFF. CDR3 DNA: TGTGCCAGCAGCCCTGGGACAGGGACGATCCGAAGGGGGGACACTGAAGCTTTCTTT.

This chain uses TRBV30 with TRBJ2-3; 11 positions match TRBD2. Losses at the gene ends were 3 bases for V and 0 bases for J; bases not matched to a gene: 5. The CDR3 covers 16 residues. CDR1 and CDR2 (germline): GTSNPN, SVGIG (reference sequence). The CDR3 is CAWRVAGGRSTDTQYF. CDR3 in DNA: TGTGCCTGGAGAGTAGCGGGAGGGCGAAGCACAGATACGCAGTATTTT.

A single count supports this clone. V is TRBV7-2 and J is TRBJ1-1, with D possibly TRBD1 on 5 matching bases. V lost 4 bases and J 4 bases, leaving 13 bases between the germline ends. CDR3 length equals 14 residues. The V gene's germline CDR1 is SGHTA and CDR2 FQGNSA. The CDR3 protein is CASSYKWGGTEAFF. CDR3 DNA: TGTGCCAGCAGCTATAAGTGGGGGGGCACTGAAGCTTTCTTT.

This clone was found a few times. The rearrangement uses TRBV2 and TRBJ2-5, with TRBD1 as a possible D gene (6 bases). V was trimmed by 7 bases and J by 0 bases, leaving 12 bases between them. The V gene's germline CDR1 is SNHLY and CDR2 FYNNEI. The CDR3 length is 14 residues. CDR3 nucleotide sequence: TGTGCCAGCACTCAAAGGGACAACCAAGAGACCCAGTACTTC. Amino acid sequence: CASTQRDNQETQYF.

The CDR3 DNA reads TGTGCCAGCTCAGAGGGGACGGGTGGCTACACCTTC. Residues: CASSEGTGGYTF. The chain joins TRBV18 to TRBJ1-2; D possibly corresponds to TRBD1 (5 bases). The CDR3 runs to 12 residues. Trimming removed 5 bases at V and 7 bases at J, with 11 bases between. Germline V gene data show CDR1 as KGHSH and CDR2 as LQKENI.

The chain is built from TRBV6-6 and TRBJ1-2, with 12 bases aligning to TRBD1. This CDR3 region has 14 residues. V lost 2 bases, J lost 7 bases, and 2 bases stayed unmatched. Germline V gene data show CDR1 as MNHNY and CDR2 as SVGAGI (reference sequence). The CDR3 here is CASSYGTGGFGYTF. CDR3 coding DNA: TGTGCCAGCAGTTACGGGACAGGGGGCTTTGGCTACACCTTC.

This clone was detected only once. The J gene is TRBJ1-5, the V gene TRBV18, with D unresolved. This CDR3 has 16 amino acids. V lost 2 bases and J lost 0, with 11 bases in between. Germline V gene lookup returns CDR1 KGHSH and CDR2 LQKENI. The CDR3: CASSPEASLSNQPQHF. The CDR3 coding sequence is TGTGCCAGCTCACCAGAAGCCAGCCTTAGCAATCAGCCCCAGCATTTT. Filled out from reference TRBV18 and TRBJ1-5, the complete variable domain reads NAGVMQNPRHLVRRRGQEARLRCSPMKGHSHVYWYRQLPEEGLKFMVYLQKENIIDESGMPKERFSAEFPKEGPSILRIQQVVRGDSAAYFCASSPEASLSNQPQHFGDGTRLSIL.

V usage is TRBV2 and J usage is TRBJ1-4, with TRBD1 matching over 8 bases. V lost 1 base and J lost 7; bases outside the gene matches: 2. Per the germline V gene, CDR1 is SNHLY and CDR2 is FYNNEI. The CDR3 has 14 residues. CDR3 sequence reads: CASSEGTGTEKLFF. Written as DNA, the CDR3 is TGTGCCAGCAGTGAAGGGACAGGGACTGAAAAACTGTTTTTT.